This TCR beta chain was captured in a study of blood T cell repertoires in COVID-19. Study summary: Acute and convalescent COVID-19 specimens originated in the United States, Italy and Spain. The analysed material was cDNA or gDNA that came from T cells, B-cell-depleted T cells, or PBMCs.

This clone has a single count. Profiled with immunoSEQ multiplex PCR; TCRdb holds only in-frame clones, not every one. The sample records over 95,000 clones, roughly 91% being singletons. Material for sequencing was peripheral blood. This clonotype was sampled from a human donor with acute or convalescent COVID-19. The donor label of this sample is uncertain.

CDR3 protein: CASSPGGVREKLFF. DNA for the CDR3: TGTGCCAGCAGTCCCGGGGGGGTACGGGAAAAACTGTTTTTT. The J gene is TRBJ1-4, the V gene TRBV6-5, with a tentative D call TRBD1 (5 bases). The CDR3 covers 14 residues. Looked up from germline, CDR1 is MNHEY and CDR2 is SVGAGI. The germline V and J ends were trimmed by 5 bases and 8 bases, with 15 bases remaining between them.